The 7 T cell receptor beta chains presented below share a single source sample, sequenced in a study of T cell changes during pregnancy in multiple sclerosis (dated by TCRdb to the late 2010s). Libraries came from the immunoSEQ multiplex PCR assay. TCRdb obtained this table from immuneACCESS and retained in-frame rearrangements with V and J assigned. These tables miss some clones; where compared with another copy, unresolved V genes account for less than half of the shortfall, and the remainder is unexplained. Present in this sample are some 64,000 clones, 90% of which were seen just once. Of the sample, around 3.3% falls within the top ten clones. Source: peripheral blood, taken in the first trimester of pregnancy. The receptors were gathered from a female donor in good health, enrolled as a control in a pregnancy study.

The rearrangement links TRBV18 to TRBJ2-1; 7 nucleotides agree with TRBD2. This CDR3 is 14 amino acids long. Trimming at V came to 1 base and at J to 10 bases, leaving 7 bases not matched to a gene. Germline assignment: CDR1 KGHSH and CDR2 LQKENI. The CDR3 reads CASSPQDWRGEQFF. The DNA for the CDR3 is TGTGCCAGCTCACCACAGGACTGGCGGGGGGAGCAGTTCTTC.

This sequence joins TRBV7-3 and TRBJ2-2; maybe TRBD1 (5 bases). The length of the CDR3 is 13 residues. Germline V CDR1 and CDR2: SGHTA, FQGTGA. Trimming left V 5 bases short and J 4 bases short, with 8 bases between. The DNA for the CDR3 is TGTGCCAGCAGCCCCCAGGGCACCGGGGAGCTGTTTTTT. Translated: CASSPQGTGELFF.

The chain joins TRBV7-8 to TRBJ1-4; D unclear. This CDR3 has 14 amino acids. Trimming took 0 bases from V and 4 from J, leaving 6 bases between them. Looked up from germline, CDR1 is SGHVS and CDR2 is FQNEAQ. CDR3 protein: CASSLASFNEKLFF. CDR3 DNA: TGTGCCAGCAGCTTAGCCAGTTTTAATGAAAAACTGTTTTTT.

V gene TRBV28 combines with J gene TRBJ1-1; weak D call: TRBD1 (5 bases). V dropped 5 bases and J dropped 0 bases, with 22 bases sitting between them. Germline CDR1 and CDR2: MDHEN and SYDVKM. The CDR3 is 18 residues long. The CDR3 sequence: CASSPLSGRAYLNTEAFF. Here the CDR3 DNA reads TGTGCCAGCAGTCCCCTGTCCGGCAGGGCTTATTTGAACACTGAAGCTTTCTTT.

The chain recombines TRBV27 with TRBJ2-5; perhaps TRBD2 as D (6 bases). Germline V lookup: CDR1 MNHEY, CDR2 SMNVEV (reference sequence). The V gene lost 2 bases and the J gene lost 1 base, with 8 bases spanning the gap. This CDR3 is 14 amino acids long. The CDR3 region has the DNA TGTGCCAGCAGTTTAGGAGGGGCCCAAGAGACCCAGTACTTC. Translation gives CASSLGGAQETQYF.

This chain uses TRBV5-1 with TRBJ2-2, with D possibly matching TRBD1 (6 bases). Trimming took off 0 bases at V and 1 base at J, with 13 bases between the two ends. The CDR3 has 17 amino acids. CDR1 and CDR2 from the germline V gene are SGHRS and YFSETQ. The CDR3 region has the DNA TGCGCCAGCAGCTTGGACAGGGAAAGGCGGAACACCGGGGAGCTGTTTTTT. This translates into CASSLDRERRNTGELFF. The full variable domain, rest sourced from reference TRBV5-1 and TRBJ2-2, is KAGVTQTPRYLIKTRGQQVTLSCSPISGHRSVSWYQQTPGQGLQFLFEYFSETQRNKGNFPGRFSGRQFSNSRSEMNVSTLELGDSALYLCASSLDRERRNTGELFFGEGSRLTVL.

This CDR3 reads CATPGVLDTEAFF. CDR3 nucleotide sequence: TGTGCCACCCCCGGGGTCCTGGACACTGAAGCTTTCTTT. V usage is TRBV6-4 and J usage is TRBJ1-1; D remains ambiguous. Between the trimmed V and J ends, which lost 10 bases and 3 bases, there was a span of 15 bases. This CDR3 has 13 amino acids. Germline assignment: CDR1 MRHNA and CDR2 SNTAGT.